This T cell receptor (beta chain) comes out of a study of metastatic and nonmetastatic thyroid tumors. Study background: Thyroid patients, malignant and benign, had repertoires compared across blood and tumor or nodule tissue. Whole-study results and caveats: Malignant thyroid tumors reportedly exceeded benign nodules significantly in TCR beta diversity, with the difference appearing in blood and tumor.

Thyroid surgery was preceded by no treatment in any patient. Per the authors' pipeline: A classifier for distant metastasis in papillary thyroid cancer was constructed using CDR3 differences observed across clinicopathological groups. With MiXCR, TCRdb reprocessed the PCR reads. TCRdb's processing, not the study's, gives the V and J calls here. The sample lists more than 40,000 clones, about 4% seen once, with less than 10% in the top ten. In regard to this clone: Its specificity is not known. A much larger clone lies one base from this, so it may be a read error.

Germline CDR1 and CDR2: WNHNN and SYGVQD (reference sequence). This CDR3 is built from 15 residues. This TCR came from a female donor with papillary thyroid cancer or a benign thyroid nodule (not recorded which). Some clones in this sample may be carry-over from other donors' samples. V is TRBV10-1 and J is TRBJ2-2; 11 nucleotides agree with TRBD2. Input material: blood. The CDR3 DNA reads TGCGCCAGCAGTGAAGCTAGCGGGAGGACCGGGGATCTGTTTTTT. It specifies CASSEASGRTGDLFF.